This T cell receptor beta chain was profiled in a study of shared clonotypes between healthy human individuals. Study-wide background: Researchers assigned three CD4 naive, three CD4 memory, two CD8 naive and one CD8 memory plate to each donor. Broader study findings: Naive CD4 clonotypes overlapped across a handful of donors at about 5.2%.

Clones were sequenced by immunoSEQ multiplex PCR, and TCRdb holds only the in-frame ones, with some missing. The sample holds about 2,500,000 clones, around 90% seen once. Trimming took 3 bases from V and 1 from J, leaving 10 bases between them. Germline lookup yields CDR1 SGHRS and CDR2 YFSETQ. CDR3 size: 14 residues. Remarks on this clone: Antigen: not known.

Adult donors, all healthy and HIV-negative, had no recent acute infections or vaccinations. Material: naive CD4+ T cells sorted from blood. The subset: CD45RA+ positively selected. This receptor was obtained from a man younger than 35 in good health. V and J are TRBV5-1 and TRBJ1-1, with D perhaps matching TRBD1 (6 bases). The CDR3 nucleotides read TGCGCCAGCAGCTCCGGGGGGCAGAACACTGAAGCTTTCTTT. This encodes CASSSGGQNTEAFF. The whole variable domain, filled in from reference TRBV5-1 and TRBJ1-1, reads KAGVTQTPRYLIKTRGQQVTLSCSPISGHRSVSWYQQTPGQGLQFLFEYFSETQRNKGNFPGRFSGRQFSNSRSEMNVSTLELGDSALYLCASSSGGQNTEAFFGQGTRLTVV.